The 14 T cell receptor beta chains in this list originate from one sample, sequenced in a study of blood T cell repertoires in COVID-19. The repertoire was sequenced with immunoSEQ multiplex PCR; TCRdb's copy has only in-frame clones and lacks some. The sample lists about 140,000 clones, 80% to 90% seen once, with about 11% in the top ten. The specimen sequenced was peripheral blood. These receptors were taken from a man in his 60s with active or convalescent COVID-19.

This sequence joins TRBV9 and TRBJ1-3; D not certain. The CDR3 contains 14 residues. In germline, CDR1 is SGDLS, CDR2 YYNGEE. V lost 2 bases to trimming and J lost 0 bases, with 6 bases between them. CDR3 bases: TGTGCCAGCAGCGTTAGTAGCTCTGGAAACACCATATATTTT. It codes for CASSVSSSGNTIYF.

The DNA of the CDR3 is TGCGCCAGCAGCATTCGACAGGGGGCCTCGGAACTGTTTTTT. This sequence encodes CASSIRQGASELFF. The chain links TRBV5-1 to TRBJ1-4; TRBD1 agrees at 10 bases. The germline V gene encodes CDR1 SGHRS and CDR2 YFSETQ. CDR3 length: 14 residues. J lost 12 bases, V lost 4 bases, and 9 bases had no gene match.

The CDR3 sequence is CSVRASGRNEQFF. The CDR3 DNA sequence: TGCAGCGTCCGGGCTAGCGGGAGGAATGAGCAGTTCTTC. V and J are TRBV29-1 and TRBJ2-1, with TRBD2 matching 11 bases. The CDR3 length is 13 residues. V dropped 6 bases and J dropped 7; count of bases not matched to a gene: 5. Germline V gene lookup returns CDR1 SQVTM and CDR2 ANQGSEA.

This rearrangement joins TRBV14 to TRBJ1-2, with D possibly being TRBD1 (5 bases). This CDR3 contains 16 residues. Germline CDR1 reads SGHDN; CDR2 reads FVKESK. V gave up 4 bases and J gave up 2 bases, with 17 bases separating them. The CDR3 sequence: CASSPQPTVGNYGYTF. The CDR3 region has the DNA TGTGCCAGCAGCCCCCAACCGACAGTGGGGAACTATGGCTACACCTTC.

The chain joins TRBV7-2 to TRBJ2-2; 7 positions agree with TRBD1. The V segment lost 5 bases and the J segment 0 bases; nucleotides outside the gene matches: 6. CDR1 SGHTA and CDR2 FQGNSA come from the germline V gene. The CDR3 runs to 16 residues. CDR3 in amino acids: CASSNRQGSNTGELFF. For the CDR3, the DNA is TGTGCCAGCAGCAACCGACAGGGCTCGAACACCGGGGAGCTGTTTTTT.

V is TRBV4-2 and J is TRBJ1-2; TRBD1 matches at 8 bases. Germline V gives CDR1 LGHNA, CDR2 YNFKEQ. V was pared by 0 bases and J by 8 bases, with 5 bases of the junction left unmatched. The length of the CDR3 is 14 residues. CDR3 sequence (DNA): TGTGCCAGCAGCCAAGAGGACAGGGTAGGGGGCTACACCTTC. This encodes CASSQEDRVGGYTF.

CDR3 region: CASSLGGQWAYEQYF. In DNA form, the CDR3 reads TGTGCCAGCAGCTTGGGAGGGCAGTGGGCCTACGAGCAGTACTTC. This chain joins TRBV5-5 and TRBJ2-7; a weak D match, TRBD2 (5 bases). CDR1 and CDR2 (germline): SGHKS, YYEKEE (reference sequence). The CDR3 runs to 15 residues. The V end was cut by 0 bases, the J end by 2 bases, with 12 bases between.

This clone was detected once. The same CDR3 is also encoded by other DNA sequences in this sample. The rearrangement joins TRBV4-3 to TRBJ2-6, with TRBD2 matching over 11 bases. In germline, CDR1 is LGHNA, CDR2 YSLEER. The CDR3 has 19 residues. Germline trimming cut 0 bases from V and 0 bases from J; bases unmatched to any gene: 4. CDR3 DNA sequence: TGCGCCAGCAGCCAAGAACCACTAGCGGGAGTCTCTGGGGCCAACGTCCTGACTTTC. Translating gives CASSQEPLAGVSGANVLTF.

The chain carries TRBV19 and TRBJ2-5; tentatively, D is TRBD1 (6 bases). The CDR3 totals 12 residues. Between the trimmed V and J ends, which lost 8 bases and 9 bases, there was a span of 16 bases. The germline CDR1 and CDR2 sequences are LNHDA and SQIVND (reference sequence). The CDR3 DNA reads as TGTGCCAGTCGTGGTCGGGACAAGTCCCAGTACTTC. Its translation: CASRGRDKSQYF.

This clone was seen once. The chain couples TRBV18 to TRBJ1-4; D is perhaps TRBD1 (5 bases). The germline V gene encodes CDR1 KGHSH and CDR2 LQKENI. V dropped 0 bases and J dropped 3 bases, with 5 bases sitting between them. The CDR3 loop spans 14 amino acids. The CDR3 spells CASSPPGANEKLFF. The CDR3, as DNA: TGTGCCAGCTCACCACCAGGGGCTAATGAAAAACTGTTTTTT.

The chain has TRBV24-1 and TRBJ2-1, with TRBD2 matching 9 bases. Germline-derived CDR1 and CDR2 are KGHDR and SFDVKD. This CDR3 comprises 15 residues. After removal of 1 base from V and 8 bases from J, the junction contained 5 bases not matched to a gene. The CDR3 DNA sequence: TGTGCCACCAGTGATTTAGCTAGCGGGACCCATGAGCAGTTCTTC. Amino acids: CATSDLASGTHEQFF.

This chain uses TRBV7-9 with TRBJ2-1; D is ambiguous. Germline lookup yields CDR1 SEHNR and CDR2 FQNEAQ (reference sequence). Trimming cost V 0 bases and J 13 bases, with 7 bases left between them. The CDR3 loop spans 11 amino acids. The CDR3: CASSLAESQFF. CDR3 DNA sequence: TGTGCCAGCAGCTTAGCGGAGAGCCAGTTCTTC.

The genes are TRBV2 and TRBJ2-6; TRBD1 might be the D (6 bases). Trimming removed 1 base from V and 0 bases from J, with 16 bases in between. Germline V CDR1 and CDR2: SNHLY, FYNNEI. This CDR3 contains 19 residues. The CDR3 nucleotides read TGTGCCAGCAGTGAAGGGACAGTGGTCTCGTTCTCTGGGGCCAACGTCCTGACTTTC. Its translation is CASSEGTVVSFSGANVLTF.

V gene TRBV7-2 combines with J gene TRBJ1-2; 10 bases are shared with TRBD1. CDR3 length: 14 amino acids. Germline trimming cut 0 bases from V and 5 bases from J; bases unmatched to any gene: 0. The germline gives CDR1 SGHTA, CDR2 FQGNSA. CDR3 protein: CASSLAGQGYGYTF. Here the CDR3 DNA reads TGTGCCAGCAGCTTAGCGGGACAGGGGTATGGCTACACCTTC.